Presented here are 4 T cell receptor beta chains from one specimen sequenced in a study of blood T cell repertoires in COVID-19. Libraries were prepared by immunoSEQ multiplex PCR; TCRdb keeps only in-frame clonotypes and omits some of them. Counted here are 250,000 to 350,000 clones, about 81% occurring once; the ten biggest clones make up about 1.6%. Sequenced input: peripheral blood. The source of these receptors is a human donor with COVID-19, enrolled during active disease. The donor label of this sample is uncertain.

The rearrangement links TRBV11-1 to TRBJ2-5; D is undetermined. The ends were cut back, 4 bases at V and 7 bases at J, with 10 bases in the middle. The CDR3 loop spans 12 amino acids. Germline loops: CDR1 SGHAT, CDR2 FQDESV (reference sequence). The CDR3 sequence is CASSSNPGTQYF. In DNA, the CDR3 is TGTGCCAGCAGCTCCAACCCCGGGACCCAGTACTTC.

This chain joins TRBV28 and TRBJ2-5, with D maybe TRBD1 (6 bases). The CDR3 extends over 15 amino acids. V lost 7 bases and J lost 7, with 22 bases in between. Germline CDR1 reads MDHEN; CDR2 reads SYDVKM. Here the CDR3 DNA reads TGTGCCAGCACCCAAGGAGGACAGTTAGGAAGGACCCAGTACTTC. Its translation: CASTQGGQLGRTQYF.

J is TRBJ2-7 and V is TRBV11-2, with a tentative D call TRBD1 (6 bases). CDR1 is SGHAT and CDR2 is FQNNGV in the germline V gene. The CDR3 totals 15 residues. With 7 bases removed from V and 6 bases from J, the gap between germline ends came to 22 bases. The CDR3 nucleotides read TGTGCCAGCACCCCAAGAGGTGGCAGGGGCAGCGAGCAGTACTTC. Translating it yields CASTPRGGRGSEQYF.

This clone was counted many times. V is TRBV7-6 and J is TRBJ2-1, with 8 bases identical to TRBD2. In germline, CDR1 is SGHVS, CDR2 FNYEAQ. The J segment lost 8 bases and the V segment lost 1 base, leaving 10 bases of the junction unmatched. This CDR3 has 16 residues. CDR3 amino acids: CASSLVAAGGSHEQFF. CDR3 DNA: TGTGCCAGCAGCTTAGTAGCTGCGGGAGGTTCACATGAGCAGTTCTTC.